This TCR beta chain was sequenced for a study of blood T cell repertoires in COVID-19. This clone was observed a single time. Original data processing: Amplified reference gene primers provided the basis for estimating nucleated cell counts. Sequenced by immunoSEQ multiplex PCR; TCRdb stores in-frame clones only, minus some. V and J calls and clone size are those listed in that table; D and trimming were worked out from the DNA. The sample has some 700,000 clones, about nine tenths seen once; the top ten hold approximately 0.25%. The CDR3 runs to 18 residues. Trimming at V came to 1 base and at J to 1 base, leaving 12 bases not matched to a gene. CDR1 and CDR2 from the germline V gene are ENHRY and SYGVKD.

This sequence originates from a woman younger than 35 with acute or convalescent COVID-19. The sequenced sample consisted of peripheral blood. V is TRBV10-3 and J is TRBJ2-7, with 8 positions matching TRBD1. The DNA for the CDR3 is TGTGCCATCAGTGAGTGGTACAGGGGGAAAGTCGGATCCTACGAGCAGTACTTC. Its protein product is CAISEWYRGKVGSYEQYF.